These 11 T cell receptor beta chains were sequenced from one sample in a study of T cells after yellow fever vaccination. Each CDR3 protein is one row after TCRdb ran MiXCR on the 5' RACE reads. This table holds some 320,000 distinct CDR3 sequences, approximately 4% found once. The sequences come from PBMCs, collected 15 days after the yellow fever booster vaccination. These receptors were taken from a man between 18 and 29 years old who received the YFV17D yellow fever vaccine.

This clonotype showed up just a few times. In DNA form, the CDR3 reads TGCGCCAGCAGCACTGGACAGGGGTTCACTGAAGCTTTCTTT. Residues: CASSTGQGFTEAFF. The chain carries TRBV5-1 and TRBJ1-1; 9 bases are shared with TRBD1. V shed 4 bases and J 4 bases; nucleotides not matched to a gene: 5. CDR1 and CDR2 (germline): SGHRS, YFSETQ. The CDR3 covers 14 residues.

This clonotype was seen ten or more times. The rearrangement links TRBV9 to TRBJ1-1; TRBD1 is a possible D gene (6 bases). Germline V gives CDR1 SGDLS, CDR2 YYNGEE. The CDR3 totals 17 residues. The germline V and J ends were trimmed by 0 bases and 0 bases, with 15 bases remaining between them. The CDR3 nucleotides are TGTGCCAGCAGCGTAGCCCCTTGGGGGGCCATGAACACTGAAGCTTTCTTT. Its translation is CASSVAPWGAMNTEAFF.

The V and J genes are TRBV5-1 and TRBJ2-2; 9 nucleotides align to TRBD1. The CDR3 is made up of 15 amino acids. Germline V gene lookup returns CDR1 SGHRS and CDR2 YFSETQ. V lost 4 bases, J lost 3 bases, and 4 bases stayed unmatched. This CDR3 is CASSTGQGDTGELFF. The CDR3 region has the DNA TGCGCCAGCAGCACGGGACAGGGTGACACCGGGGAGCTGTTTTTT. Supplemented by reference TRBV5-1 and TRBJ2-2, the full variable domain reads KAGVTQTPRYLIKTRGQQVTLSCSPISGHRSVSWYQQTPGQGLQFLFEYFSETQRNKGNFPGRFSGRQFSNSRSEMNVSTLELGDSALYLCASSTGQGDTGELFFGEGSRLTVL.

This clonotype was picked up many times. The CDR3 coding sequence is TGTGCCAGCAGCTTAGTGGGGGGGAACACTGAAGCTTTCTTT. Translation: CASSLVGGNTEAFF. The V call is TRBV7-8, the J call TRBJ1-1; D is perhaps TRBD1 (5 bases). The CDR3 extends over 14 amino acids. Trimming stripped 1 base from V and 1 base from J, with 7 bases between. CDR1 and CDR2 (germline): SGHVS, FQNEAQ. Variable domain in full (rest from reference TRBV7-8 and TRBJ1-1): GAGVSQSPRYKVAKRGQDVALRCDPISGHVSLFWYQQALGQGPEFLTYFQNEAQLDKSGLPSDRFFAERPEGSVSTLKIQRTQQEDSAVYLCASSLVGGNTEAFFGQGTRLTVV.

The rearrangement joins TRBV20-1 to TRBJ1-2; 7 bases match TRBD1. The CDR3 runs to 16 residues. CDR1 is DFQATT, CDR2 SNEGSKA, per germline (reference sequence). V was pared by 0 bases and J by 0 bases, with 7 bases of the junction left unmatched. CDR3 in DNA: TGCAGTGCTAGAGATCCCCGGACAGGAGCTAACTATGGCTACACCTTC. Protein product: CSARDPRTGANYGYTF.

In DNA, the CDR3 is TGCGCCAGCCAACAGGCCCCAGGTGAGCAGTTCTTC. Protein: CASQQAPGEQFF. The rearrangement links TRBV5-1 to TRBJ2-1; D is possibly TRBD1 (5 bases). Per the germline V gene, CDR1 is SGHRS and CDR2 is YFSETQ. V was cut by 7 bases and J by 9 bases, with 14 bases left in between. The CDR3 runs 12 residues. Looking up the rest from reference TRBV5-1 and TRBJ2-1 gives the full variable domain: KAGVTQTPRYLIKTRGQQVTLSCSPISGHRSVSWYQQTPGQGLQFLFEYFSETQRNKGNFPGRFSGRQFSNSRSEMNVSTLELGDSALYLCASQQAPGEQFFGPGTRLTVL.

J is TRBJ2-2 and V is TRBV5-8, with D possibly TRBD1 on 5 matching bases. Germline lookup yields CDR1 SGHTS and CDR2 YDEGEE. V was cut by 1 base and J by 4 bases, with 8 bases left in between. There are 14 residues in the CDR3. The CDR3 nucleotides are TGTGCCAGCAGCTTGTATGGGGCCACCGGGGAGCTGTTTTTT. Translated, it gives CASSLYGATGELFF.

Ten or more counts support this clonotype. V gene TRBV20-1 combines with J gene TRBJ2-7; no clear D. Germline V gene lookup returns CDR1 DFQATT and CDR2 SNEGSKA (reference sequence). V gave up 0 bases and J gave up 2 bases, with 8 bases separating them. The length of the CDR3 is 13 residues. CDR3 DNA: TGCAGTGCTAGAGATCGGGCAACCTACGAGCAGTACTTC. The encoded protein is CSARDRATYEQYF.

This clonotype was counted at least ten times. V is TRBV20-1 and J is TRBJ1-5, with D possibly being TRBD1 (5 bases). Germline values: CDR1 DFQATT, CDR2 SNEGSKA (reference sequence). V was shortened by 6 bases and J by 9 bases, with 18 bases between the two germline ends. The CDR3 is 13 amino acids. The CDR3: CSAHEGPGGPQHF. The CDR3 coding sequence is TGCAGTGCCCATGAGGGGCCCGGAGGGCCCCAGCATTTT.

This clonotype showed up many times. The J gene is TRBJ2-7, the V gene TRBV19; D unclear. Germline lookup yields CDR1 LNHDA and CDR2 SQIVND (reference sequence). The CDR3 is 14 amino acids. V was clipped by 3 bases and J by 2 bases, with 11 bases between them. CDR3 nucleotides: TGTGCCAGTAGTATGTGGGATCGTCCCTACGAGCAGTACGTC. Translating gives CASSMWDRPYEQYV.

V usage is TRBV5-1 and J usage is TRBJ2-3; TRBD2 agrees at 9 bases. V lost 4 bases to trimming and J lost 2 bases; unmatched junction nucleotides: 5. The CDR3 has 15 residues. Germline V gene lookup returns CDR1 SGHRS and CDR2 YFSETQ. The CDR3 bases are TGCGCCAGCAGCCCGGGACTAGCCCTCACAGATACGCAGTATTTT. This codes for CASSPGLALTDTQYF.